The 16 T cell receptor beta chains below were found in one sample sequenced in a study of regulatory T cells in long-lasting Graves disease. The time point was: newly diagnosed GD, antithyroid drugs for less than 3 months. Extracted RNA from PBMCs served as the source of the TCR library. TCR beta libraries were built with iRepertoire HTBI primers and Arm-PCR of CDR3 regions. Using its own MiXCR run on the multiplex PCR reads, TCRdb lists one record per CDR3 protein. The table includes 450,000 to 650,000 distinct CDR3 sequences, more than 15% detected once. These records were also assigned to another study, of T cells in Graves' hyperthyroidism and ophthalmopathy.

Sequenced material: peripheral blood mononuclear cells (PBMCs), taken at new diagnosis, from a patient treated with antithyroid drugs. These receptors came from a woman between 40 and 65 years old with Graves disease.

The chain combines TRBV12-5 with TRBJ1-2; D not certain. The V end lost 0 bases, the J end lost 7 bases, and 6 bases lay between the germline ends. This CDR3 comprises 12 residues. Germline V gene sequence: CDR1 LGHNT, CDR2 FRNRAP. Written as DNA, the CDR3 is TGTGCTAGTGGTTTGGTTATTGGTGGCTACACCTTC. Residues: CASGLVIGGYTF.

There are many counts of this clonotype. The chain couples TRBV7-8 to TRBJ2-5; possibly TRBD1 for D (5 bases). Germline CDR1 SGHVS, CDR2 FQNEAQ. The CDR3 is 12 amino acids. V was trimmed by 6 bases and J by 5 bases, leaving 10 bases between them. The CDR3 region has the DNA TGTGCCAGCAGATCAGGGATTGAGACCCAGTACTTC. It codes for CASRSGIETQYF.

Many counts were recorded for this clonotype. J is TRBJ2-1 and V is TRBV12-3 or TRBV12-4, with a possible D match to TRBD2 (6 bases). Trimming left V 3 bases short and J 8 bases short, with 20 bases between. The CDR3 has 16 amino acids. CDR3 sequence: CASSLAGNTMGDEQFF. CDR3 DNA: TGTGCCAGCAGTTTGGCGGGGAATACCATGGGCGATGAGCAGTTCTTC.

V is TRBV6-1 and J is TRBJ1-1; TRBD1 aligns across 7 bases. Germline-derived CDR1 and CDR2 are MNHNS and SASEGT. This CDR3 has 13 amino acids. The V and J ends lost 4 bases and 4 bases, in that order; junction bases with no gene match: 3. DNA of the CDR3: TGTGCCAGCAGTGCCTACAGGGGCACTGAAGCTTTCTTT. This encodes CASSAYRGTEAFF.

At least ten counts were recorded for this clonotype. The chain uses TRBV19 and TRBJ2-5, with TRBD2 matching over 11 bases. This CDR3 comprises 15 residues. Germline V gives CDR1 LNHDA, CDR2 SQIVND (reference sequence). The ends lost 3 bases at V and 3 bases at J; junction bases unmatched: 3. CDR3 nucleotides: TGTGCCAGTAGTATGAGACTAGCGGGAAAAGAGACCCAGTACTTC. Its translation is CASSMRLAGKETQYF.

This chain links TRBV9 with TRBJ2-3, with 9 bases identical to TRBD2. Per the germline V gene, CDR1 is SGDLS and CDR2 is YYNGEE. J lost 3 bases, V lost 0 bases, and 5 bases had no gene match. This CDR3 contains 16 residues. The CDR3 here is CASSVVSGGRTDTQYF. Here the CDR3 DNA reads TGTGCCAGCAGCGTAGTCAGCGGGGGGAGAACAGATACGCAGTATTTT.

Note on this clonotype: This clone may be a read error of a much larger clone one base away. The V call is TRBV29-1, the J call TRBJ1-1; D might be TRBD1 (6 bases). In germline, CDR1 is SQVTM, CDR2 ANQGSEA. CDR3 length: 15 residues. V lost 6 bases and J lost 4, with 21 bases in between. This CDR3 reads CSVNREPIWSTEAFF. CDR3 nucleotides: TGCAGCGTAAACAGGGAGCCTATTTGGAGCACTGAAGCTTTCTTT.

Ten or more counts support this clonotype. V gene TRBV2 combines with J gene TRBJ2-1; tentative D call: TRBD2 (6 bases). V was clipped by 2 bases and J by 2 bases, with 10 bases between them. Germline V lookup: CDR1 SNHLY, CDR2 FYNNEI. CDR3 length: 15 residues. The CDR3 coding sequence is TGTGCCAGCAGTGAACTAGCGAGTACCTACAATGAGCAGTTCTTC. Its translation is CASSELASTYNEQFF. Together with reference TRBV2 and TRBJ2-1, the CDR3 gives the full variable domain: EPEVTQTPSHQVTQMGQEVILRCVPISNHLYFYWYRQILGQKVEFLVSFYNNEISEKSEIFDDQFSVERPDGSNFTLKIRSTKLEDSAMYFCASSELASTYNEQFFGPGTRLTVL.

At least ten counts were recorded for this clonotype. The chain carries TRBV28 and TRBJ2-7, with TRBD2 identical over 9 bases. This CDR3 has 15 residues. The trim removed 6 bases at V and 3 bases at J, leaving 9 bases unmatched. Germline assignment: CDR1 MDHEN and CDR2 SYDVKM. DNA for the CDR3: TGTGCCAGCAGCCCCGCGGGAGGGGCCGGCTACGAGCAGTACTTC. Residues: CASSPAGGAGYEQYF. The variable domain in full, with the rest retrieved from reference TRBV28 and TRBJ2-7, is DVKVTQSSRYLVKRTGEKVFLECVQDMDHENMFWYRQDPGLGLRLIYFSYDVKMKEKGDIPEGYSVSREKKERFSLILESASTNQTSMYLCASSPAGGAGYEQYFGPGTRLTVT.

The chain combines TRBV29-1 with TRBJ1-1; the match to TRBD1 covers 7 bases. This CDR3 comprises 12 residues. Per germline, CDR1 SQVTM and CDR2 ANQGSEA. Unmatched junction bases numbered 7, after V lost 7 bases and J lost 5 bases. CDR3 loop: CSGTGSGTEAFF. The CDR3 DNA reads TGCAGCGGGACAGGTAGCGGGACTGAAGCTTTCTTT.

In this sample, this clonotype turned up a few times. The genes are TRBV5-5 and TRBJ2-2; D is undetermined. V was shortened by 2 bases and J by 3 bases, with 17 bases between the two germline ends. CDR3 length: 17 amino acids. CDR1 and CDR2 (germline): SGHKS, YYEKEE (reference sequence). The CDR3 is CASSFPQRRPDTGELFF. The CDR3 DNA reads as TGTGCCAGCAGCTTCCCCCAACGCAGGCCCGACACCGGGGAGCTGTTTTTT.

The sample holds many counts of this clonotype. This chain connects TRBV7-9 to TRBJ2-2; D gene uncertain. The V end lost 0 bases, the J end lost 5 bases, and 16 bases lay between the germline ends. The germline CDR1 and CDR2 sequences are SEHNR and FQNEAQ (reference sequence). This CDR3 is 17 amino acids long. In DNA form, the CDR3 reads TGTGCCAGCAGCTTAGCCCGTAACCCACTGGGGACCGGGGAGCTGTTTTTT. Amino acid sequence: CASSLARNPLGTGELFF.

This clonotype was seen repeatedly, ten times or more. V usage is TRBV7-3 and J usage is TRBJ2-5; D ambiguous. CDR1 is SGHTA and CDR2 is FQGTGA in the germline V gene. Trimming pared 3 bases from V and 2 bases from J, leaving 7 bases between. This CDR3 is built from 13 residues. CDR3 nucleotide sequence: TGTGCCAGCAGCTTGAATCCGCAAGAGACCCAGTACTTC. It yields the protein CASSLNPQETQYF.

For this clonotype: With a much larger clone just one base away, this may be a read error. This chain joins TRBV6-2 or TRBV6-3 and TRBJ2-3, with D unclear. The CDR3 is 15 residues long. The germline gives CDR1 MNHEY, CDR2 SVGEGT. V was shortened by 8 bases and J by 3 bases, with 18 bases between the two germline ends. The CDR3 loop reads CASHQGPSTTDTQYF. Written as DNA, the CDR3 is TGTGCCAGCCACCAAGGACCCTCAACAACAGATACGCAGTATTTT.

This clonotype appeared a few times. V gene TRBV3-1 combines with J gene TRBJ2-5, with D possibly TRBD1 on 6 matching bases. Trimming cost V 1 base and J 5 bases, with 17 bases left between them. Germline CDR1 and CDR2: LGHDT and YNNKEL (reference sequence). The CDR3 is 16 residues long. CDR3 bases: TGTGCCAGCAGCCAAGGAACAGGGTTGCCCTCGGAGACCCAGTACTTC. This sequence encodes CASSQGTGLPSETQYF.

The sample holds many counts of this clonotype. This chain connects TRBV6-1 to TRBJ2-7; 8 bases fit TRBD1. The junction had 19 bases not matched to a gene; V was cut back by 6 bases and J by 12 bases. Per the germline V gene, CDR1 is MNHNS and CDR2 is SASEGT. This CDR3 comprises 15 residues. The CDR3 DNA sequence: TGTGCCAGCAGCCCCAACGGACAGGGAACGAGGGCTCTGTACTTC. Translated: CASSPNGQGTRALYF.